This TCR beta chain was sequenced during a study of blood T cells in healthy people across ages. General study points: Strongly correlated with naive T cell percentage was TCR beta diversity.

Then a second PCR, running roughly 6 to 11 cycles, was carried out with a sample-barcoded 5' primer and a J-beta primer mix. The template-switch adaptor, which had 12 random nucleotides, put a tag on each cDNA molecule. TCRdb reanalysed the 5' RACE reads using MiXCR and keeps one entry per CDR3 protein. Of approximately 490,000 distinct CDR3 sequences listed, approximately 25% are singletons. Germline loops: CDR1 SEHNR, CDR2 FQNEAQ (reference sequence). V was clipped by 5 bases and J by 3 bases, with 10 bases between them. The CDR3 is 14 amino acids. Around 9.4 milliliters was the volume of peripheral blood drawn from each donor. Regarding this clonotype: No antigen is known for it.

These data were also reused for a study on T cells of mothers and their children.

The sequence was collected from a boy younger than 18 in good health. The chain carries TRBV7-9 and TRBJ1-4; perhaps TRBD1 as D (5 bases). The sample taken for sequencing was blood. CDR3 in amino acids: CASSPGWANEKLFF. CDR3 coding DNA: TGTGCCAGCAGCCCAGGGTGGGCTAATGAAAAACTGTTTTTT.